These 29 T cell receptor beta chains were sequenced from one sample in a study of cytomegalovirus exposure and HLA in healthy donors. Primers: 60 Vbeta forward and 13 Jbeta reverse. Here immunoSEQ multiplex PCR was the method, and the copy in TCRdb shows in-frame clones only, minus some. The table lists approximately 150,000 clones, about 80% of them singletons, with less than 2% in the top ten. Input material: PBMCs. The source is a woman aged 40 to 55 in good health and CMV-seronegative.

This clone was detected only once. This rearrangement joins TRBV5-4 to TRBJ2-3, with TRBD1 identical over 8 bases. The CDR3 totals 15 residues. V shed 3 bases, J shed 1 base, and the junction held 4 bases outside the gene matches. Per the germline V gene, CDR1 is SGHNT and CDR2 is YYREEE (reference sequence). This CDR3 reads CASSSGGGGTDTQYF. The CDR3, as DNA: TGTGCCAGCAGCTCAGGGGGCGGAGGCACAGATACGCAGTATTTT.

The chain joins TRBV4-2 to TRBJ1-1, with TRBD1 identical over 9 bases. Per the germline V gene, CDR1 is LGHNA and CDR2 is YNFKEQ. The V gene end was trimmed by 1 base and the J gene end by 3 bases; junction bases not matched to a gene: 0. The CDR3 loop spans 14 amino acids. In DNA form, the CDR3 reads TGTGCCAGCAGCCAAGGGACAGGGGACACTGAAGCTTTCTTT. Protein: CASSQGTGDTEAFF.

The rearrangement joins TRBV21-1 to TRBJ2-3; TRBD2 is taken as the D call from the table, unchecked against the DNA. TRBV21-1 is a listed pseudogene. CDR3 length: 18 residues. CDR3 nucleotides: TGTGCCAGCAGCACCTACGGGACTAGCAGCACTAGCACAGATACGCAGTATTTT. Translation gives CASSTYGTSSTSTDTQYF.

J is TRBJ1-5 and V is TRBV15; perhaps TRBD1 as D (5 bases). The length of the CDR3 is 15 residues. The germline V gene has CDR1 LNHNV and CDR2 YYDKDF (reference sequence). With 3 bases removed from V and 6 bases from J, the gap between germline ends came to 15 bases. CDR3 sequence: CATSRDLQGFQPQHF. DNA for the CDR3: TGTGCCACCAGCAGGGATCTGCAGGGTTTTCAGCCCCAGCATTTT.

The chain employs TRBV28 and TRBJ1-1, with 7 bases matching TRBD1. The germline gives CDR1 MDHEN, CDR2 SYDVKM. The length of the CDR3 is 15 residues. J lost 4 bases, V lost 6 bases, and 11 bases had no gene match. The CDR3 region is CASRRIGGYGTEAFF. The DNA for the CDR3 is TGTGCCAGCAGGAGGATAGGGGGCTATGGCACTGAAGCTTTCTTT.

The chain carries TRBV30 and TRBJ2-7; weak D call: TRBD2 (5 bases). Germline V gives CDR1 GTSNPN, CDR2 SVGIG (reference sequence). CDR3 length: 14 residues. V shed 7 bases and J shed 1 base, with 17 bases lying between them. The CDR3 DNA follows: TGTGCCTCCCTCCCACGGGAACCGTCCTACGAGCAGTACTTC. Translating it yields CASLPREPSYEQYF. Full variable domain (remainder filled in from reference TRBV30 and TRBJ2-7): SQTIHQWPATLVQPVGSPLSLECTVEGTSNPNLYWYRQAAGRGLQLLFYSVGIGQISSEVPQNLSASRPQDRQFILSSKKLLLSDSGFYLCASLPREPSYEQYFGPGTRLTVT.

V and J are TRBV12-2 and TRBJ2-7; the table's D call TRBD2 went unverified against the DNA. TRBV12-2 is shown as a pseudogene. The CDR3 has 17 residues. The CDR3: CASRLAPGSGVSYEQYF. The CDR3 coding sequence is TGTGCAAGTCGCTTAGCCCCGGGTAGCGGGGTCTCCTACGAGCAGTACTTC.

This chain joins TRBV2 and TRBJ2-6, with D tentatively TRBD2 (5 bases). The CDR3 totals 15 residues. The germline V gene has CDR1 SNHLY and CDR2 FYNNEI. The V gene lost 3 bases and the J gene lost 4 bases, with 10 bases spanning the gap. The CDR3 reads CASSEEAAGANVLTF. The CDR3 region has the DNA TGTGCCAGCAGTGAGGAGGCAGCAGGGGCCAACGTCCTGACTTTC.

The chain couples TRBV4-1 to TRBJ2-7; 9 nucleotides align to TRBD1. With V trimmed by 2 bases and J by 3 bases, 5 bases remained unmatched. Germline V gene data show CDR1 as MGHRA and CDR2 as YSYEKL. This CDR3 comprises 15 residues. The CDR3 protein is CASSQTGGSGYEQYF. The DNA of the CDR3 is TGCGCCAGCAGCCAAACAGGGGGCAGCGGCTACGAGCAGTACTTC.

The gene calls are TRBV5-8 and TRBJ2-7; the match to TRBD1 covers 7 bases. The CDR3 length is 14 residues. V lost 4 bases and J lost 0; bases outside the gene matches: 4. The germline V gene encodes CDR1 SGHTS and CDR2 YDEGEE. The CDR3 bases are TGTGCCAGCAGCCAGGACAGGTTCTCCTACGAGCAGTACTTC. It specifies CASSQDRFSYEQYF.

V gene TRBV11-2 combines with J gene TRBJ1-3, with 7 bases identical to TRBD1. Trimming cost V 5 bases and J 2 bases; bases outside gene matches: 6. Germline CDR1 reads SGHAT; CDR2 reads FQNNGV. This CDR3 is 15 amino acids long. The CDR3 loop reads CASSLRQGAGNTIYF. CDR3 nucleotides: TGTGCCAGCAGCCTCCGCCAGGGGGCTGGAAACACCATATATTTT.

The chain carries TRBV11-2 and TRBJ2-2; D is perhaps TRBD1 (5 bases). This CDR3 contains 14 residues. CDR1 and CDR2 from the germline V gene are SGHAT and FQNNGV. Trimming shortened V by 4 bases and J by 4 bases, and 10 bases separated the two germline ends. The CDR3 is CASSSWQGTGELFF. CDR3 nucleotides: TGTGCCAGCAGCTCTTGGCAGGGCACCGGGGAGCTGTTTTTT.

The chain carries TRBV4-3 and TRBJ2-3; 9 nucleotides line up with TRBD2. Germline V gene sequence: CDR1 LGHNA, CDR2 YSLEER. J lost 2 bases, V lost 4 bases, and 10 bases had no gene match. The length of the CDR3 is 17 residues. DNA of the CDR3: TGCGCCAGCAGCCGAAGCTCGACTAGCGGTTACACAGATACGCAGTATTTT. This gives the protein CASSRSSTSGYTDTQYF.

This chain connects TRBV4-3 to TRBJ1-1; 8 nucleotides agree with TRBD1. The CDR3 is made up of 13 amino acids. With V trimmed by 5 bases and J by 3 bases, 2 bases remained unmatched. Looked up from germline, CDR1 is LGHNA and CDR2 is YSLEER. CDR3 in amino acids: CASSWGQDTEAFF. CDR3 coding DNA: TGCGCCAGCAGCTGGGGACAGGACACTGAAGCTTTCTTT.

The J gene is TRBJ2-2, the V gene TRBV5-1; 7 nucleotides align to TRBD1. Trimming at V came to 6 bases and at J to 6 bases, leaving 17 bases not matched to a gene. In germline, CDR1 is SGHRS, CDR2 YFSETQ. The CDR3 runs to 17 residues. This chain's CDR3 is CASKSRQGEIWAGELFF. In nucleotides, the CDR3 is TGCGCCAGCAAGTCCAGACAGGGCGAGATTTGGGCCGGGGAGCTGTTTTTT.

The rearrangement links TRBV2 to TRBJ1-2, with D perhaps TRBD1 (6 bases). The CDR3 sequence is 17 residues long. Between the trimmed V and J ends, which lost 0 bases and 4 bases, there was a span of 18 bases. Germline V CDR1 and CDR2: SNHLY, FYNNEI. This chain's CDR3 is CASSEAGHRGFIYGYTF. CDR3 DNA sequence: TGTGCCAGCAGTGAAGCGGGACACCGAGGCTTCATCTATGGCTACACCTTC. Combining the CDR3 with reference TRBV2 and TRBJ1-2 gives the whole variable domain EPEVTQTPSHQVTQMGQEVILRCVPISNHLYFYWYRQILGQKVEFLVSFYNNEISEKSEIFDDQFSVERPDGSNFTLKIRSTKLEDSAMYFCASSEAGHRGFIYGYTFGSGTRLTVV.

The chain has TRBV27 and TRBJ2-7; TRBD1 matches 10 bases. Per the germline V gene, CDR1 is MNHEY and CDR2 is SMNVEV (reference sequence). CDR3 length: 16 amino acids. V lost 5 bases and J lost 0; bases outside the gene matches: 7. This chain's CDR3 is CASSLRDRGSSYEQYF. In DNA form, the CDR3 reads TGTGCCAGCAGTCTACGGGACAGGGGCTCCTCCTACGAGCAGTACTTC.

The CDR3 DNA is TGTGCCAGCAGTGAGATTGAGGGGCTAGCGGACCACACCACCGATTACGAGCAGTACTTC. It translates to CASSEIEGLADHTTDYEQYF. V usage is TRBV2 and J usage is TRBJ2-7; 7 bases map to TRBD2. The junction had 24 bases not matched to a gene; V was cut back by 3 bases and J by 4 bases. Germline CDR1 is SNHLY and CDR2 is FYNNEI. The CDR3 consists of 20 residues.

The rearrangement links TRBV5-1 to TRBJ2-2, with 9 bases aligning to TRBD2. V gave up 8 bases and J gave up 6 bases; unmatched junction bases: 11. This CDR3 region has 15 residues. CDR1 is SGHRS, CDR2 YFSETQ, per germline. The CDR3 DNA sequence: TGCGCCAGTTATGTACAGCGGGAGGTACCCGGGGAGCTGTTTTTT. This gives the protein CASYVQREVPGELFF.

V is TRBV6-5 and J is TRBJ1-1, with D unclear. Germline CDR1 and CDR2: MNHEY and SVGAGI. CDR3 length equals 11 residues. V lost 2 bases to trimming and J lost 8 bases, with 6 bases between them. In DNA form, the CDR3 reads TGTGCCAGCAGTTACAAAGCCGAAGCTTTCTTT. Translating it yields CASSYKAEAFF.

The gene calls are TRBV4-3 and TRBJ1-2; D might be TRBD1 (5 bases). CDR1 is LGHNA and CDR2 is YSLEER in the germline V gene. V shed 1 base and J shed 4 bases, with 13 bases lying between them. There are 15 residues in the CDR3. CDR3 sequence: CASSQAQGSGYGYTF. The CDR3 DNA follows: TGCGCCAGCAGCCAAGCCCAGGGTTCCGGCTATGGCTACACCTTC.

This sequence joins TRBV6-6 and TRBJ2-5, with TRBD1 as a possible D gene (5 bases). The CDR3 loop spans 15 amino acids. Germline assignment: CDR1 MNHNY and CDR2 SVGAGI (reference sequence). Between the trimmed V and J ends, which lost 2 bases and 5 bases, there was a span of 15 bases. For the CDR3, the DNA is TGTGCCAGCAGTTACCGAACAGGAAGGACGGAGACCCAGTACTTC. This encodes CASSYRTGRTETQYF.

The CDR3 DNA is TGTGCCAGCGGGGACAGGGTTTCAGATACGCAGTATTTT. Its translation is CASGDRVSDTQYF. The J gene is TRBJ2-3, the V gene TRBV6-5, with 9 bases matching TRBD1. V shed 8 bases, J shed 4 bases, and the junction held 4 bases outside the gene matches. The germline CDR1 and CDR2 sequences are MNHEY and SVGAGI. There are 13 residues in the CDR3.

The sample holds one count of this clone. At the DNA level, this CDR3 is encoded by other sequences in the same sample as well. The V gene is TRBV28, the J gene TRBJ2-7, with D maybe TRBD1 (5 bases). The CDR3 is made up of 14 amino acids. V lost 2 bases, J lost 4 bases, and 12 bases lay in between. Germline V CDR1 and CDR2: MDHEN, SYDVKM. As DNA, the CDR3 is TGTGCCAGCAGTTTAACAGGAATGGGGTACGAGCAGTACTTC. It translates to CASSLTGMGYEQYF.

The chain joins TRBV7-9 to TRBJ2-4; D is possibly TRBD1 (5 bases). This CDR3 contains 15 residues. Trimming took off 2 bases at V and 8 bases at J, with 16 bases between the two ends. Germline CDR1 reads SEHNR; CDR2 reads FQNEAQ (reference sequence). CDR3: CASSLRQSQADIQYF. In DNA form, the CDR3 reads TGTGCCAGCAGCTTACGTCAGTCACAGGCCGACATTCAGTACTTC. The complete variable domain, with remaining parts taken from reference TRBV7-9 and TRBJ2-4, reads DTGVSQNPRHKITKRGQNVTFRCDPISEHNRLYWYRQTLGQGPEFLTYFQNEAQLEKSRLLSDRFSAERPKGSFSTLEIQRTEQGDSAMYLCASSLRQSQADIQYFGAGTRLSVL.

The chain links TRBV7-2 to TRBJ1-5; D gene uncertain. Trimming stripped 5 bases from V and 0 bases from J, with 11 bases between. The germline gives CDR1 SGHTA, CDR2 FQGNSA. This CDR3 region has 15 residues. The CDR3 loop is CASSPGVTSNQPQHF. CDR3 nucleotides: TGTGCCAGCAGCCCGGGAGTCACTAGCAATCAGCCCCAGCATTTT.

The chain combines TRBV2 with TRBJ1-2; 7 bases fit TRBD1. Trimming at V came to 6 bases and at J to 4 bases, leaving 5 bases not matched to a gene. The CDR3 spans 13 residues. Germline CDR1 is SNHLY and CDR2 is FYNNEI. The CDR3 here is CASRTGQRYGYTF. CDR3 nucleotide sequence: TGTGCCAGCAGAACGGGACAGCGCTATGGCTACACCTTC.

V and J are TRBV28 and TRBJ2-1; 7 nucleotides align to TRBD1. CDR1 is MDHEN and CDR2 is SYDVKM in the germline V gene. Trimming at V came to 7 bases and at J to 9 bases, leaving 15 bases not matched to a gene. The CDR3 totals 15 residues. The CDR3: CASTRFIPYRGEQFF. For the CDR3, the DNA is TGTGCCAGCACCCGATTTATCCCCTACAGGGGTGAGCAGTTCTTC.

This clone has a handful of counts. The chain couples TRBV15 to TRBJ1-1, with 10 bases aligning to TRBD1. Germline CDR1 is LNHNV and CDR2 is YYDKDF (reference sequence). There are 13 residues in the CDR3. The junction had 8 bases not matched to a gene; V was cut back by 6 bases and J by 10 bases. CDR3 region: CATRDRQGALAFF. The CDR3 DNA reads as TGTGCCACCAGAGATAGACAGGGGGCCTTAGCTTTCTTT.